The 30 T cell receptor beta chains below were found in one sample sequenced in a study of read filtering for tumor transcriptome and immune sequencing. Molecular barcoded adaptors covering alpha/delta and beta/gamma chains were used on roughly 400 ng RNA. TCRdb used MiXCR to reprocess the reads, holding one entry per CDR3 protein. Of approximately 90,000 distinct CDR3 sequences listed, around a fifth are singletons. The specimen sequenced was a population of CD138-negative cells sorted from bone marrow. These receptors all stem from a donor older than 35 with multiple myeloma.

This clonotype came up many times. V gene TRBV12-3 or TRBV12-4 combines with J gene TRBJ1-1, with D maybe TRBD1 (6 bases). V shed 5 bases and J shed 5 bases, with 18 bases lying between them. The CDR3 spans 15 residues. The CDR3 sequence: CASSLGEQGVTEAFF. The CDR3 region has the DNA TGTGCCAGCAGTCTCGGGGAACAGGGTGTGACTGAAGCTTTCTTT.

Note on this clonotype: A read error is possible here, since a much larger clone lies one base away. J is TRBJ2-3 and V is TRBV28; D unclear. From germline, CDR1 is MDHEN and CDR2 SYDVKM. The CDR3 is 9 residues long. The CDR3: CASTDTQCF. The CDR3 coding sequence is TGTGCCAGCACAGATACGCAGTGTTTT.

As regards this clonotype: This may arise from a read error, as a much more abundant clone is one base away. CDR3 residues: CASSPRAAINEKLFF. The CDR3 DNA reads as TGTGCCAGCAGCCCTCGGGCAGCAATTAATGAAAAACTGTTTTTT. V is TRBV7-2 and J is TRBJ1-4; D uncertain. The CDR3 is 15 amino acids. CDR1 and CDR2 from the germline V gene are SGHTA and FQGNSA. V lost 5 bases, J lost 4 bases, and 14 bases lay in between.

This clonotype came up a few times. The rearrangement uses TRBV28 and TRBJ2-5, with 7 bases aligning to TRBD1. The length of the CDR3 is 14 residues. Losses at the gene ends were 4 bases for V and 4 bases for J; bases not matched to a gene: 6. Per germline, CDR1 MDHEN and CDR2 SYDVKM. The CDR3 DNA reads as TGTGCCAGCAGTTCGGGACAGAAAAGAGAGACCCAGTACTTC. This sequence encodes CASSSGQKRETQYF.

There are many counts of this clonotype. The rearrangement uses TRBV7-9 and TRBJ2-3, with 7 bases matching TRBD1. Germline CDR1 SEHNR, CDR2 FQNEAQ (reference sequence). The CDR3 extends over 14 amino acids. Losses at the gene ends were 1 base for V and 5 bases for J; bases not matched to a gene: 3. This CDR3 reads CASSLEGAGDTQYF. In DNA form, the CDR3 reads TGTGCCAGCAGCTTAGAGGGGGCAGGAGATACGCAGTATTTT. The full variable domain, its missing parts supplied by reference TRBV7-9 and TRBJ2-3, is DTGVSQNPRHKITKRGQNVTFRCDPISEHNRLYWYRQTLGQGPEFLTYFQNEAQLEKSRLLSDRFSAERPKGSFSTLEIQRTEQGDSAMYLCASSLEGAGDTQYFGPGTRLTVL.

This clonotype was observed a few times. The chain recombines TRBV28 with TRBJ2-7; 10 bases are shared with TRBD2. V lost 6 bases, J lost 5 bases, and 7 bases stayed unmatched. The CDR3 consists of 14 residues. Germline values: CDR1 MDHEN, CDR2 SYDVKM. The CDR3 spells CASRLSGGHNEQYF. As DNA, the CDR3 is TGTGCCAGCAGGCTTAGCGGGGGGCACAACGAGCAGTACTTC.

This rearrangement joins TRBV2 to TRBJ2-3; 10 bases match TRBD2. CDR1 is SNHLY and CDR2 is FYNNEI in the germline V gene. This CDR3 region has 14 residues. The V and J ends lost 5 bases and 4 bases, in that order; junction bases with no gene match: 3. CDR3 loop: CASSPSGGADTQYF. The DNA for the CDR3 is TGTGCCAGCAGTCCGAGCGGGGGGGCAGATACGCAGTATTTT.

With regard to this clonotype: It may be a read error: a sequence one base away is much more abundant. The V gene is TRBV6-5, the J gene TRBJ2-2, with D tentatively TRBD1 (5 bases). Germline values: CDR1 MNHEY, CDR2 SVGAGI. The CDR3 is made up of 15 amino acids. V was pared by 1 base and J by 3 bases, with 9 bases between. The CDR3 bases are TGTGCCAGCAGTTACTTAGGGGTTGACACCGGGGAGCTGTTTTTT. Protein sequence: CASSYLGVDTGELFF.

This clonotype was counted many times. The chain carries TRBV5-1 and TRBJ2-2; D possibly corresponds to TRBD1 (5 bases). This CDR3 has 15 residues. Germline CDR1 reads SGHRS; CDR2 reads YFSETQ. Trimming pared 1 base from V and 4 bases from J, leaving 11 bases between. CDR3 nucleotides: TGCGCCAGCAGCTTGAGCAGGGCCGGCACCGGGGAGCTGTTTTTT. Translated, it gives CASSLSRAGTGELFF.

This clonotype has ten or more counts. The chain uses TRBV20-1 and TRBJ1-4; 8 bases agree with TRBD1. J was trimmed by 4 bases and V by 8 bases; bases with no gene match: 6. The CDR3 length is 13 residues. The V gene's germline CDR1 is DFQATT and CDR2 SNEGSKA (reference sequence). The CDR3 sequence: CSPSGQVNEKLFF. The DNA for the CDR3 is TGCAGTCCATCGGGACAGGTTAATGAAAAACTGTTTTTT.

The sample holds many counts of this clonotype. In DNA form, the CDR3 reads TGTGCCAGCAGTCAAATCGGACAGAAGAACACTGAAGCTTTCTTT. Protein product: CASSQIGQKNTEAFF. V is TRBV28 and J is TRBJ1-1; possibly TRBD1 for D (6 bases). Trimming pared 5 bases from V and 1 base from J, leaving 14 bases between. This CDR3 contains 15 residues. CDR1 is MDHEN, CDR2 SYDVKM, per germline. The full variable domain, with the rest looked up from reference TRBV28 and TRBJ1-1, is DVKVTQSSRYLVKRTGEKVFLECVQDMDHENMFWYRQDPGLGLRLIYFSYDVKMKEKGDIPEGYSVSREKKERFSLILESASTNQTSMYLCASSQIGQKNTEAFFGQGTRLTVV.

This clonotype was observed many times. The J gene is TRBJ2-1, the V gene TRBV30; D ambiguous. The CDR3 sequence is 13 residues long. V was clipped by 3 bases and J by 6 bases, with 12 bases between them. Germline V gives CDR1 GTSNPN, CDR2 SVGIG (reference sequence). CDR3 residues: CAWRGLPSNEQFF. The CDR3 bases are TGTGCCTGGAGAGGTCTCCCAAGCAATGAGCAGTTCTTC.

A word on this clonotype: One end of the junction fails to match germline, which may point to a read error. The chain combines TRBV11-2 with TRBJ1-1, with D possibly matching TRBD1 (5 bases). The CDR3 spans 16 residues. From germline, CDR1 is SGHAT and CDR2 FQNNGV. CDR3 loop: CVSSFQRQSTNTEAFF. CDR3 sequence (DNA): TGTGTCAGCAGCTTTCAGAGACAGAGCACGAACACTGAAGCTTTCTTT. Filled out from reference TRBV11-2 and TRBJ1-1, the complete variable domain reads EAGVAQSPRYKIIEKRQSVAFWCNPISGHATLYWYQQILGQGPKLLIQFQNNGVVDDSQLPKDRFSAERLKGVDSTLKIQPAKLEDSAVYLCVSSFQRQSTNTEAFFGQGTRLTVV.

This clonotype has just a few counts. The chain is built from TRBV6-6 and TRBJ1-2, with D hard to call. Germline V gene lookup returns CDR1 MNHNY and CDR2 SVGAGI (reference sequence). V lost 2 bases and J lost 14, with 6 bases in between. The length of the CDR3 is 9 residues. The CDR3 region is CASSYPWTF. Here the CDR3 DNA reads TGTGCCAGCAGTTACCCCTGGACCTTC.

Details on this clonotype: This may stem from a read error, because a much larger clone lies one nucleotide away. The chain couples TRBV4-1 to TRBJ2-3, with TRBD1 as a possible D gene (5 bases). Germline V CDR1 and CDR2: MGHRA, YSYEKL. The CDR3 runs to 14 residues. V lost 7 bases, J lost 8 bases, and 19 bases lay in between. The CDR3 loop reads CASNEDRYSVTQYF. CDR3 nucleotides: TGCGCCAGCAATGAAGACAGATACTCAGTTACGCAGTATTTT.

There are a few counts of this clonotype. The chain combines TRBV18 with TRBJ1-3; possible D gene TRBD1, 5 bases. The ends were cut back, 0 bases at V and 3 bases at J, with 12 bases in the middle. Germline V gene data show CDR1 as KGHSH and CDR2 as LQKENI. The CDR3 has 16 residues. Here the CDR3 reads CASSPPVRGSGNTIYF. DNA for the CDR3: TGTGCCAGCTCACCACCGGTTCGGGGGAGTGGAAACACCATATATTTT.

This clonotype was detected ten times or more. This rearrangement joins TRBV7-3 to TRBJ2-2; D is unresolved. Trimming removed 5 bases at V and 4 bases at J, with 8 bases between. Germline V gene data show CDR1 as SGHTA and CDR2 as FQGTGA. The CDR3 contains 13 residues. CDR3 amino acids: CASSLTVTGELFF. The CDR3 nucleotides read TGTGCCAGCAGCCTTACAGTCACCGGGGAGCTGTTTTTT.

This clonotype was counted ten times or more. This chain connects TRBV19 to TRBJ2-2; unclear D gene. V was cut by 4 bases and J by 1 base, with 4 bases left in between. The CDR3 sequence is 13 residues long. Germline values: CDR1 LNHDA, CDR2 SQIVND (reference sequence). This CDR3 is CASSSRNTGELFF. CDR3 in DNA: TGTGCCAGTAGTAGTAGGAACACCGGGGAGCTGTTTTTT.

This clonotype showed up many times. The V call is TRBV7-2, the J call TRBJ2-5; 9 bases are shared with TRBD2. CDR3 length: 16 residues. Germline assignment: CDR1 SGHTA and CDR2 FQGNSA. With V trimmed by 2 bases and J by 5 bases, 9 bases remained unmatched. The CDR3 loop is CASSLKGLAWSETQYF. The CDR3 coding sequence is TGTGCCAGCAGCTTAAAGGGACTAGCTTGGTCGGAGACCCAGTACTTC.

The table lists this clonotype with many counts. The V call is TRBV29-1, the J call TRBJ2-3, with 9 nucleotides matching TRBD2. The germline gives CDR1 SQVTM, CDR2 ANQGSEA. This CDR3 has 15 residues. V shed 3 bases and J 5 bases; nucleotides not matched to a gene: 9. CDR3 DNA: TGCAGCGTTGAGGACCCAGGAGCGGGGGGAGATACGCAGTATTTT. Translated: CSVEDPGAGGDTQYF.

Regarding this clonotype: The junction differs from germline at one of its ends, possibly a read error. The CDR3 DNA is TGCGCTAGCAGCTCAAGCGACATCAATGAGCAGTTCTTC. Protein: CASSSSDINEQFF. The chain links TRBV5-1 to TRBJ2-1; D not resolved. CDR1 and CDR2 from the germline V gene are SGHRS and YFSETQ. This CDR3 comprises 13 residues. Full variable domain (remainder filled in from reference TRBV5-1 and TRBJ2-1): KAGVTQTPRYLIKTRGQQVTLSCSPISGHRSVSWYQQTPGQGLQFLFEYFSETQRNKGNFPGRFSGRQFSNSRSEMNVSTLELGDSALYLCASSSSDINEQFFGPGTRLTVL.

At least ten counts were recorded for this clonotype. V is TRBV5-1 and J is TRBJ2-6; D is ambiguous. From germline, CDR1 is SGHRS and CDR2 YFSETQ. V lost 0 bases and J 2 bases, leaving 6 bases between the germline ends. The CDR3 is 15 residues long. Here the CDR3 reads CASSLGPPGANVLTF. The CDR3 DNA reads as TGCGCCAGCAGCTTGGGCCCACCTGGGGCCAACGTCCTGACTTTC.

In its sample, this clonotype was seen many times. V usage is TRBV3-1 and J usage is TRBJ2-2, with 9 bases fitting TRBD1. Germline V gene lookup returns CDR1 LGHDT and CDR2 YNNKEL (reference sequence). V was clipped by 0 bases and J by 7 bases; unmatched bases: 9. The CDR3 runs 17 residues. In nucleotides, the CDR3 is TGTGCCAGCAGCCAAGAGCCGAGACAGGGGGGGCGCGGGGAGCTGTTTTTT. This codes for CASSQEPRQGGRGELFF.

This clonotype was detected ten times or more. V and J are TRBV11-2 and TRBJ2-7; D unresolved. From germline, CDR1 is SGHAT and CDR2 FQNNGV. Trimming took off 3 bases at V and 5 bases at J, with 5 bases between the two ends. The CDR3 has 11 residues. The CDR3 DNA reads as TGTGCCAGCAGCTTGCACGACGAGCAGTACTTC. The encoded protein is CASSLHDEQYF.

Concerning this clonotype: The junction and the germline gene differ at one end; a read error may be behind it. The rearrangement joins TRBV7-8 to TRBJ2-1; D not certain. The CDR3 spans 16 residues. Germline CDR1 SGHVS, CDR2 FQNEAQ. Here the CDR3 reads CASSPVLLSSYNEQLF. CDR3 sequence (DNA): TGTGCCAGCAGCCCCGTTTTACTGAGCTCCTACAATGAGCAGCTCTTC. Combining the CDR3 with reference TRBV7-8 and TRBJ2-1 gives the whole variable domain GAGVSQSPRYKVAKRGQDVALRCDPISGHVSLFWYQQALGQGPEFLTYFQNEAQLDKSGLPSDRFFAERPEGSVSTLKIQRTQQEDSAVYLCASSPVLLSSYNEQLFGPGTRLTVL.

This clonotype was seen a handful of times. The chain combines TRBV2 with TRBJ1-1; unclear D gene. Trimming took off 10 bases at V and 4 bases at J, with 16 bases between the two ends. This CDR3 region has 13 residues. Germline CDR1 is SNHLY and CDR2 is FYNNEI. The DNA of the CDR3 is TGTGCCACCGAGGTGGAGGTGGGCACTGAAGCTTTCTTT. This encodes CATEVEVGTEAFF.

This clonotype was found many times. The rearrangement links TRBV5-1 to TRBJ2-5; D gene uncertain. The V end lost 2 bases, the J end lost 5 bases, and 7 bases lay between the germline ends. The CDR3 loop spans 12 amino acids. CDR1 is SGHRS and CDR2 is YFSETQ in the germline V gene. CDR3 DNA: TGCGCCAGCAGCTTTGACAAGGAGACCCAGTACTTC. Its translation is CASSFDKETQYF.

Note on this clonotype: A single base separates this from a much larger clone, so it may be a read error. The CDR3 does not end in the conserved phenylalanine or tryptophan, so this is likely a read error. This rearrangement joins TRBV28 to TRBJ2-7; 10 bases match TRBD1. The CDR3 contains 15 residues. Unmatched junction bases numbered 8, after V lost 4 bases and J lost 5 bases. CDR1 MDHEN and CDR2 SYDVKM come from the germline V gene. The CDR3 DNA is TGTGCCAGCAGTTCCTCAGGACAGGGGGGGCACGAGCAGTACTAC. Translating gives CASSSSGQGGHEQYY.

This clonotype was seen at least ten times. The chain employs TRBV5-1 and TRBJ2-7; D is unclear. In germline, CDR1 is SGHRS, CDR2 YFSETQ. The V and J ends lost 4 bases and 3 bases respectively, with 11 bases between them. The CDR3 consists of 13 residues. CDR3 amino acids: CASSLQPYYEQYF. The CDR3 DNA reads TGCGCCAGCAGCCTCCAACCCTACTACGAGCAGTACTTC. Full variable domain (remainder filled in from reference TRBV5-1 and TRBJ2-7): KAGVTQTPRYLIKTRGQQVTLSCSPISGHRSVSWYQQTPGQGLQFLFEYFSETQRNKGNFPGRFSGRQFSNSRSEMNVSTLELGDSALYLCASSLQPYYEQYFGPGTRLTVT.

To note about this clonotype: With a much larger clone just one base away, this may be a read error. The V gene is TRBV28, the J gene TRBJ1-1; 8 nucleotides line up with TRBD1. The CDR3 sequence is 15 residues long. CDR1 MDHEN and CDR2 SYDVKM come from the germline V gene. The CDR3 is CASSPFTGGKTEASF. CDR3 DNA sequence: TGTGCCAGCAGCCCTTTTACAGGGGGGAAGACTGAAGCTTCCTTT.